The T cell receptor beta chain described here comes from a study of blood T cell repertoires in COVID-19. Background on the study: Sites in the United States, Italy and Spain provided acute and convalescent COVID-19 samples. T cells, B-cell-depleted T cells, or PBMCs provided the cDNA or gDNA that served as material.

The length of the CDR3 is 15 residues. The V and J ends lost 2 bases and 0 bases respectively, with 9 bases between them. The germline V gene has CDR1 KGHSH and CDR2 LQKENI. Only in-frame clones appear in the TCRdb table, and some are missing; sequencing was by immunoSEQ multiplex PCR. The table has approximately 200,000 clones, more than 65% seen once. The TCR comes from a woman aged 55-69 years with acute or convalescent COVID-19. Sample: peripheral blood. The chain uses TRBV18 and TRBJ2-3; no firm D call. The CDR3 nucleotides read TGTGCCAGCTCACCATCGCAGATTAGCACAGATACGCAGTATTTT. Its translation: CASSPSQISTDTQYF.